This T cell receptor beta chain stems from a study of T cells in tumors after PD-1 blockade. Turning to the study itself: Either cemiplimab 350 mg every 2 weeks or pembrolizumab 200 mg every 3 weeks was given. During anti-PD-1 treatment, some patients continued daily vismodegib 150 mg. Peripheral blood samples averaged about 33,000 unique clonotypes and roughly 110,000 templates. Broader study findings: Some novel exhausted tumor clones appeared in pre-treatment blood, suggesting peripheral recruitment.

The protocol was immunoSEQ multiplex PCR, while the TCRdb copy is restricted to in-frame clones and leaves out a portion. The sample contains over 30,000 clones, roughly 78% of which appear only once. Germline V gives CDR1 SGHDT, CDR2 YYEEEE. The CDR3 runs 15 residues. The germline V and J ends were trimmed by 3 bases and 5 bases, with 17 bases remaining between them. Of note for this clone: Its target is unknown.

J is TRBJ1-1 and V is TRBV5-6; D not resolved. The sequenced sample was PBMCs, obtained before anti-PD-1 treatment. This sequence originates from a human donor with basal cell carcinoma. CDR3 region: CASSSLVWRETEAFF. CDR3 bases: TGTGCCAGCAGCTCGCTCGTGTGGAGGGAGACTGAAGCTTTCTTT.